Shown below are 18 T cell receptor beta chains from a single sample sequenced in a study of blood T cell repertoires in COVID-19. This table comes from immunoSEQ multiplex PCR, and its TCRdb copy is limited to in-frame clones, with some not included. The table records 250,000 to 300,000 clones, approximately 90% of them present only once. The sample comprised PBMCs or T cells enriched from blood (not recorded which). The receptor set was obtained from a human donor in a cohort exposed to, infected with or recovered from COVID-19 (not recorded which). The donor label of this sample is uncertain.

This clone came up a few times. The V call is TRBV5-6, the J call TRBJ1-5; maybe TRBD1 (5 bases). Germline V gene sequence: CDR1 SGHDT, CDR2 YYEEEE. The CDR3 loop spans 16 amino acids. Trimming pared 4 bases from V and 2 bases from J, leaving 16 bases between. Here the CDR3 DNA reads TGTGCCAGCAGCCGCACACACGGGGGAGGCAATCAGCCCCAGCATTTT. It specifies CASSRTHGGGNQPQHF.

The chain recombines TRBV6-4 with TRBJ2-7, with D perhaps TRBD1 (5 bases). This CDR3 comprises 13 residues. CDR1 is MRHNA, CDR2 SNTAGT, per germline. Trimming stripped 6 bases from V and 3 bases from J, with 12 bases between. CDR3 sequence (DNA): TGTGCCAGCAGCGCAGGGTCGGGCTACGAGCAGTACTTC. Encoded protein: CASSAGSGYEQYF.

The chain employs TRBV12-2 and TRBJ1-5; the table's TRBD1 call for D was not verified on the DNA. TRBV12-2 constitutes a pseudogene. The CDR3 totals 16 residues. CDR3 residues: CASRLVPSRDNQPQHF. The CDR3 nucleotides read TGTGCAAGTCGCTTAGTCCCCAGCAGGGATAATCAGCCCCAGCATTTT.

The rearrangement uses TRBV10-2 and TRBJ2-5, with TRBD2 matching over 11 bases. V lost 1 base to trimming and J lost 2 bases; unmatched junction nucleotides: 3. The V gene's germline CDR1 is WSHSY and CDR2 SAAADI. This CDR3 has 16 residues. The CDR3 protein is CASSEFLAGGQETQYF. The CDR3 coding sequence is TGCGCCAGCAGTGAGTTTCTAGCGGGGGGTCAAGAGACCCAGTACTTC.

The CDR3 protein is CATSALTGYGYTF. The CDR3 DNA follows: TGTGCCACCTCTGCCTTGACTGGCTATGGCTACACCTTC. This chain uses TRBV10-3 with TRBJ1-2; no firm D call. Germline V lookup: CDR1 ENHRY, CDR2 SYGVKD. The CDR3 totals 13 residues. The ends were cut back, 10 bases at V and 4 bases at J, with 16 bases in the middle.

The chain carries TRBV20-1 and TRBJ1-2; tentatively, D is TRBD1 (5 bases). Germline CDR1 is DFQATT and CDR2 is SNEGSKA (reference sequence). The CDR3 has 14 residues. Between the trimmed V and J ends, which lost 3 bases and 1 base, there was a span of 12 bases. The chain's CDR3 is CSASPMTVNYGYTF. DNA of the CDR3: TGCAGTGCTAGTCCGATGACAGTTAACTATGGCTACACCTTC.

The rearrangement uses TRBV19 and TRBJ1-5; D not resolved. This CDR3 is 13 amino acids long. CDR1 and CDR2 from the germline V gene are LNHDA and SQIVND (reference sequence). V dropped 6 bases and J dropped 4 bases, with 10 bases sitting between them. The CDR3 DNA sequence: TGTGCCAGTAGCGGCGGTGGGAATCAGCCCCAGCATTTT. This encodes CASSGGGNQPQHF.

CDR3 sequence: CAWGFRGLAETQYF. The CDR3 DNA follows: TGTGCCTGGGGCTTTAGGGGGCTAGCGGAGACCCAGTACTTC. The chain links TRBV30 to TRBJ2-5; D may be TRBD1 (7 bases). Germline CDR1 reads GTSNPN; CDR2 reads SVGIG (reference sequence). The V gene lost 5 bases and the J gene lost 5 bases, with 18 bases spanning the gap. The CDR3 length is 14 residues.

This chain connects TRBV19 to TRBJ1-2, with 7 bases identical to TRBD1. Germline assignment: CDR1 LNHDA and CDR2 SQIVND (reference sequence). J gave up 8 bases and V 6 bases, and 24 bases lay outside the gene matches. This CDR3 has 18 residues. CDR3 in amino acids: CASRPGTDSSPPVQGYTF. CDR3 nucleotide sequence: TGTGCCAGTAGACCCGGGACAGACTCCTCTCCTCCGGTTCAAGGCTACACCTTC.

The rearrangement uses TRBV7-2 and TRBJ2-2; TRBD2 might be the D (5 bases). The ends were cut back, 2 bases at V and 1 base at J, with 8 bases in the middle. Germline CDR1 and CDR2: SGHTA and FQGNSA. The CDR3 consists of 15 residues. CDR3 loop: CASSLRRLNTGELFF. The CDR3 region has the DNA TGTGCCAGCAGCTTACGGAGGCTGAACACCGGGGAGCTGTTTTTT.

This sequence joins TRBV4-1 and TRBJ2-1; 11 nucleotides match TRBD2. Germline V gene lookup returns CDR1 MGHRA and CDR2 YSYEKL. V lost 4 bases, J lost 6 bases, and 8 bases stayed unmatched. The CDR3 contains 16 residues. The CDR3 bases are TGCGCCAGCAGCCCGCTTTATAGCGGGGGGGGCAATGAGCAGTTCTTC. Translating it yields CASSPLYSGGGNEQFF.

V usage is TRBV10-3 and J usage is TRBJ2-2, with a possible D match to TRBD2 (6 bases). Germline loops: CDR1 ENHRY, CDR2 SYGVKD. V lost 7 bases and J lost 5, with 11 bases in between. The CDR3 has 13 amino acids. CDR3 coding DNA: TGTGCCATCACGGAGGGAACGACCGGGGAGCTGTTTTTT. As protein: CAITEGTTGELFF.

This clone was seen just once. V and J are TRBV12-3 or TRBV12-4 and TRBJ2-5, with D uncertain. Trimming shortened V by 5 bases and J by 2 bases, and 9 bases separated the two germline ends. The CDR3 length is 13 residues. As DNA, the CDR3 is TGTGCCAGCAGTGGCGCGGATCAAGAGACCCAGTACTTC. Translating it yields CASSGADQETQYF.

This chain links TRBV10-2 with TRBJ2-2, with D uncertain. Germline CDR1 and CDR2: WSHSY and SAAADI. The length of the CDR3 is 14 residues. V gave up 2 bases and J gave up 2 bases, with 6 bases separating them. CDR3 in amino acids: CASSEDFNTGELFF. For the CDR3, the DNA is TGCGCCAGCAGTGAGGACTTTAACACCGGGGAGCTGTTTTTT.

The chain links TRBV7-8 to TRBJ1-4, with a weak D call TRBD1 (5 bases). This CDR3 region has 13 residues. Germline CDR1 and CDR2: SGHVS and FQNEAQ. The V end lost 3 bases, the J end lost 8 bases, and 10 bases lay between the germline ends. The CDR3 coding sequence is TGTGCCAGCAGCTTTGCTACAGGAGAAAAACTGTTTTTT. Translation: CASSFATGEKLFF.

The chain joins TRBV5-8 to TRBJ2-7; a weak D match, TRBD2 (6 bases). The V gene lost 7 bases and the J gene lost 5 bases, with 19 bases spanning the gap. Germline V gene data show CDR1 as SGHTS and CDR2 as YDEGEE. CDR3 length equals 14 residues. CDR3 DNA sequence: TGTGCCAGCCGCGGGACGCTAAATAACCACGAGCAGTACTTC. Residues: CASRGTLNNHEQYF.

The V and J genes are TRBV5-6 and TRBJ1-2, with D possibly matching TRBD1 (6 bases). V lost 4 bases to trimming and J lost 0 bases, with 19 bases between them. Germline V lookup: CDR1 SGHDT, CDR2 YYEEEE. There are 17 residues in the CDR3. As DNA, the CDR3 is TGTGCCAGCAGCCCCGCCGGGGGGGGCCCTACTAACTATGGCTACACCTTC. Protein: CASSPAGGGPTNYGYTF.

The chain carries TRBV19 and TRBJ1-1, with TRBD1 matching 9 bases. Germline V lookup: CDR1 LNHDA, CDR2 SQIVND (reference sequence). V dropped 8 bases and J dropped 7; count of bases not matched to a gene: 8. The CDR3 is made up of 13 amino acids. CDR3 DNA sequence: TGTGCCAGTCGACTTGGACAGGGGCTTGAAGCTTTCTTT. Translating gives CASRLGQGLEAFF.